This T cell receptor beta chain emerged from a study of T cell responses to AZD1222 COVID-19 vaccine. CDR3 length equals 15 residues. Germline CDR1 KGHSH, CDR2 LQKENI. Trimming removed 3 bases from V and 1 base from J, with 11 bases in between. Points on this clone: Its antigen is not identified.

General study results and limits: Mapped onto spike, vaccine-associated CD4 TCRs spanned it and were dominant at 160-218 and 743-854.

Assay: immunoSEQ multiplex PCR; the TCRdb copy retains only in-frame clones and omits some. Among some 120,000 clones listed, 75% to 90% were seen once. Specimen: peripheral blood, collected on day 0 of AZD1222 vaccination. V gene TRBV18 combines with J gene TRBJ2-3; tentative D call: TRBD2 (6 bases). The TCR comes from an adult in good health. The chain's CDR3 is CASSPPGLRTDTQYF. CDR3 bases: TGTGCCAGCTCACCGCCCGGACTACGCACAGATACGCAGTATTTT.